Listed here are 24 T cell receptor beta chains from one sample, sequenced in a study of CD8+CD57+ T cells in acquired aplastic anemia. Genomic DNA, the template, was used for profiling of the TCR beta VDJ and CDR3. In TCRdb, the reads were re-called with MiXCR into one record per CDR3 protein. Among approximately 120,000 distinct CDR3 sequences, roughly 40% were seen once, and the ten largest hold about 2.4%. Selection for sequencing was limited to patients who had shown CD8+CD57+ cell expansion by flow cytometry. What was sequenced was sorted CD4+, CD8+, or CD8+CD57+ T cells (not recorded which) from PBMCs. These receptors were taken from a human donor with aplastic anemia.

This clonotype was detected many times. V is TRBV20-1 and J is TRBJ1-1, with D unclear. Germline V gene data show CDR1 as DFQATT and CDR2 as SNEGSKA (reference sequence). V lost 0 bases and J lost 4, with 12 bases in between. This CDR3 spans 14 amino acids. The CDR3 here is CSARDLLGGTEAFF. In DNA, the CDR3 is TGCAGTGCTAGAGATCTTTTAGGAGGCACTGAAGCTTTCTTT.

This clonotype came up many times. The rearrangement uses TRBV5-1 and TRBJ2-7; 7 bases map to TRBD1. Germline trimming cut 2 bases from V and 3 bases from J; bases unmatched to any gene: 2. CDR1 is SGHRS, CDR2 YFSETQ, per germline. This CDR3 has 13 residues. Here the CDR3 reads CASSFPGGYEQYF. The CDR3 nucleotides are TGCGCCAGCAGCTTTCCAGGGGGCTACGAGCAGTACTTC.

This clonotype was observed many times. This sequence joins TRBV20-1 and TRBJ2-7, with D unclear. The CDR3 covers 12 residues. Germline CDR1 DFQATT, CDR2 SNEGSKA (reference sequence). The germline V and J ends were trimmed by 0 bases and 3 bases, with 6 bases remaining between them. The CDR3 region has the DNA TGCAGTGCTAGAGATATGAACTACGAGCAGTACTTC. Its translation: CSARDMNYEQYF.

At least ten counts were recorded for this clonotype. Written as DNA, the CDR3 is TGCGCCAGCAGTGAGTCTAGTCGGGTTCTGGGGTCCGATACGCAGTATTTT. Protein: CASSESSRVLGSDTQYF. The rearrangement uses TRBV10-2 and TRBJ2-3; D gene uncertain. The V gene's germline CDR1 is WSHSY and CDR2 SAAADI. The CDR3 contains 17 residues. V dropped 0 bases and J dropped 6 bases, with 19 bases sitting between them.

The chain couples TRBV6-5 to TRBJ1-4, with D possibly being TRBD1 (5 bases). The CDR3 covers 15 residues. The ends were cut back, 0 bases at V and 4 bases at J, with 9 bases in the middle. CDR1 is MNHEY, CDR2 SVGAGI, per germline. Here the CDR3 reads CASSYSRGRNEKLFF. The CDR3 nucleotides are TGTGCCAGCAGTTACTCCCGGGGCCGTAATGAAAAACTGTTTTTT.

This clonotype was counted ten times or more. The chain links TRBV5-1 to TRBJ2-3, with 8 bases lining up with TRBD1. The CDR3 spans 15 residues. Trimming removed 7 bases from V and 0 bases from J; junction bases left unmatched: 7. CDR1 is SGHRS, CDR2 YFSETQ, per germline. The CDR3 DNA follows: TGCGCCAGCCGACCCGGGACAGGCAGCACAGATACGCAGTATTTT. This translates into CASRPGTGSTDTQYF.

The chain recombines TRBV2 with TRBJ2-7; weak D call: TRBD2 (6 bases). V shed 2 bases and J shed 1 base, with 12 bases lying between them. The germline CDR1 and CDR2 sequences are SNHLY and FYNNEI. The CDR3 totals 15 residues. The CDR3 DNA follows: TGTGCCAGCAGTGAAAGGGCCGGGAGTTCCTACGAGCAGTACTTC. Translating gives CASSERAGSSYEQYF.

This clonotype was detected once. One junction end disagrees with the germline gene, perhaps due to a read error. This chain's CDR3 is CAGSITPGQHGYTF. In DNA, the CDR3 is TGTGCCGGCAGCATTACTCCGGGACAGCATGGCTACACCTTC. This rearrangement joins TRBV6-5 to TRBJ1-2; the match to TRBD1 covers 7 bases. The CDR3 contains 14 residues. Germline lookup yields CDR1 MNHEY and CDR2 SVGAGI.

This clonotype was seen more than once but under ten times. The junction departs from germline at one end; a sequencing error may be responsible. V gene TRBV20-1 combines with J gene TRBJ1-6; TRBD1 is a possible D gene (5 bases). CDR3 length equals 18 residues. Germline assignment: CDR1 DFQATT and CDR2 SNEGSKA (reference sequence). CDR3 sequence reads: CSARGQGDARPYNSPLHF. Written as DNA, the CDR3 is TGCAGCGCTAGAGGTCAAGGGGACGCCAGACCTTATAATTCACCCCTCCACTTT.

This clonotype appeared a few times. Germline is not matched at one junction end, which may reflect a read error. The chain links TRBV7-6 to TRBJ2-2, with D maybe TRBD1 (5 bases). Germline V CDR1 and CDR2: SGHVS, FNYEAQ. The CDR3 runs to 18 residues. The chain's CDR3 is CASSLVQGNFANTGELFF. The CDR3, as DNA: TGTGCCAGCAGTTTAGTTCAGGGTAACTTTGCGAACACCGGGGAGCTGTTTTTT.

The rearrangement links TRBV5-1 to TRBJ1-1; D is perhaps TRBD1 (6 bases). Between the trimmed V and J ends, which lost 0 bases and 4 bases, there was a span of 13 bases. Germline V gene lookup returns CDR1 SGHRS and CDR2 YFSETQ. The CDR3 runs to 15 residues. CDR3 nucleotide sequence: TGCGCCAGCAGCTTGGACAGGGCGGTAGGCACTGAAGCTTTCTTT. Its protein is CASSLDRAVGTEAFF.

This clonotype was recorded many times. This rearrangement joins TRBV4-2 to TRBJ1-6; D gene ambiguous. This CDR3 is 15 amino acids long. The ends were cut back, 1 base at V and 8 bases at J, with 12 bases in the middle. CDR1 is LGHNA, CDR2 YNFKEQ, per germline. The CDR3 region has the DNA TGTGCCAGCAGCCAAGCCCACGACGGATATTCACCCCTCCACTTT. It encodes CASSQAHDGYSPLHF.

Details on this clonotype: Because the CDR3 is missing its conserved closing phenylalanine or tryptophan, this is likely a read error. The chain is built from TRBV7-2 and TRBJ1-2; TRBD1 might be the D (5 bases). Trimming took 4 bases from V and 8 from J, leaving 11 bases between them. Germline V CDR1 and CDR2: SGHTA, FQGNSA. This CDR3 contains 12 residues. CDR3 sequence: CASSSGSQGYTL. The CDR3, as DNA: TGTGCCAGCAGCTCAGGGAGTCAAGGCTACACCCTC.

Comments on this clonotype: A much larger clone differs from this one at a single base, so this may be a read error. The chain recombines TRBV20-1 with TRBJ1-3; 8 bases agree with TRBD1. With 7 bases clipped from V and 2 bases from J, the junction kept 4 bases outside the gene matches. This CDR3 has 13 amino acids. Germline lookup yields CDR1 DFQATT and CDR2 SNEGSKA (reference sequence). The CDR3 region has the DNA TGCAGTGACCAGGGGGCCACTGGAAACACCATATATTTT. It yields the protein CSDQGATGNTIYF.

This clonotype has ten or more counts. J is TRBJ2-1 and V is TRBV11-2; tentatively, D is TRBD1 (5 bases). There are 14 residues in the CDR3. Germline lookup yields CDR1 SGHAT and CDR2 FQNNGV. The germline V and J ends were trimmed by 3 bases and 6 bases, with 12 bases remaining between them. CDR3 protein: CASSLGRSLNEQFF. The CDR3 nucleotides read TGTGCCAGCAGCTTGGGGCGTAGCCTCAATGAGCAGTTCTTC.

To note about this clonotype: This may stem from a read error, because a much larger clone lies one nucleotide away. The CDR3 spells CASSVGGGVHNEQFF. The CDR3 nucleotides read TGTGCCAGCAGCGTAGGTGGGGGGGTCCACAATGAGCAGTTCTTC. The rearrangement uses TRBV9 and TRBJ2-1, with TRBD2 matching 7 bases. Losses at the gene ends were 0 bases for V and 5 bases for J; bases not matched to a gene: 5. The CDR3 consists of 15 residues. CDR1 is SGDLS and CDR2 is YYNGEE in the germline V gene.

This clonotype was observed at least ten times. CDR3 DNA sequence: TGTGCCAGCAGTGAGCGGGGGGGCCAAGAGACCCAGTACTTC. This sequence encodes CASSERGGQETQYF. V usage is TRBV6-1 and J usage is TRBJ2-5, with TRBD2 identical over 9 bases. This CDR3 has 14 residues. Germline V gene lookup returns CDR1 MNHNS and CDR2 SASEGT. Losses at the gene ends were 3 bases for V and 1 base for J; bases not matched to a gene: 0.

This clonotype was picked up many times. In DNA, the CDR3 is TGTGCTAGTGGTTTGGGGGGGGGTACGCAGTATTTT. Translating gives CASGLGGGTQYF. The chain is built from TRBV12-5 and TRBJ2-3; 7 bases align to TRBD2. The germline CDR1 and CDR2 sequences are LGHNT and FRNRAP. V lost 1 base and J lost 8; bases outside the gene matches: 0. The CDR3 contains 12 residues.

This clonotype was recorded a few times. The CDR3 is CASRGGFNEKLFF. The DNA of the CDR3 is TGTGCCAGCAGGGGGGGATTTAATGAAAAACTGTTTTTT. The V gene is TRBV6-1, the J gene TRBJ1-4; perhaps TRBD1 as D (5 bases). Deletions cut 6 bases from V and 4 bases from J, with 9 bases between. The CDR3 contains 13 residues. Germline V gene sequence: CDR1 MNHNS, CDR2 SASEGT.

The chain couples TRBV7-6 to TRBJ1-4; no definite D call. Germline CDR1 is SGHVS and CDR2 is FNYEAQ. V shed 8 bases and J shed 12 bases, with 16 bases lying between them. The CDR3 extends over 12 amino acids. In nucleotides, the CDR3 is TGTGCCAGCTTCGGACCCGTTATAGAACTGTTTTTT. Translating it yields CASFGPVIELFF.

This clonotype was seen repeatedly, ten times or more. In DNA form, the CDR3 reads TGTGCCAGCAGTCCCGACAGGGGAAGAGGCTACACCTTC. As protein: CASSPDRGRGYTF. V and J are TRBV2 and TRBJ1-2; 8 nucleotides line up with TRBD1. This CDR3 spans 13 amino acids. Germline values: CDR1 SNHLY, CDR2 FYNNEI. The V gene end was trimmed by 5 bases and the J gene end by 8 bases; junction bases not matched to a gene: 7.

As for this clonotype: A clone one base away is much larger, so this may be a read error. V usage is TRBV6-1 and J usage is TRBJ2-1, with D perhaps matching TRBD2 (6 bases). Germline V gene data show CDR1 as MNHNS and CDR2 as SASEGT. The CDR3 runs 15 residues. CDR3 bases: TGTGCCAGCACGAAGGTCCAGGGAGGCTACGATGAGCAGTTCTTC. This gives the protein CASTKVQGGYDEQFF.

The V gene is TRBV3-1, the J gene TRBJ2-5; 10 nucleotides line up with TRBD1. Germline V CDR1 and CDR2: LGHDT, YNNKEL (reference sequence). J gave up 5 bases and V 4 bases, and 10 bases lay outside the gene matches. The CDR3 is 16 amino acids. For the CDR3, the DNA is TGTGCCAGCAGCCCCCCGGGGGTGGGACAGGGGGAGACCCAGTACTTC. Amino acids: CASSPPGVGQGETQYF.

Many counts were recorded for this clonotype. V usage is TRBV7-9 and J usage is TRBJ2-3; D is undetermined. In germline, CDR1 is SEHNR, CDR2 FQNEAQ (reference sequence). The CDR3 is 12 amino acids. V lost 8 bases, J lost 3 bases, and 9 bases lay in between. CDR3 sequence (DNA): TGTGCCAGCGCCCCGAATACAGATACGCAGTATTTT. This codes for CASAPNTDTQYF.